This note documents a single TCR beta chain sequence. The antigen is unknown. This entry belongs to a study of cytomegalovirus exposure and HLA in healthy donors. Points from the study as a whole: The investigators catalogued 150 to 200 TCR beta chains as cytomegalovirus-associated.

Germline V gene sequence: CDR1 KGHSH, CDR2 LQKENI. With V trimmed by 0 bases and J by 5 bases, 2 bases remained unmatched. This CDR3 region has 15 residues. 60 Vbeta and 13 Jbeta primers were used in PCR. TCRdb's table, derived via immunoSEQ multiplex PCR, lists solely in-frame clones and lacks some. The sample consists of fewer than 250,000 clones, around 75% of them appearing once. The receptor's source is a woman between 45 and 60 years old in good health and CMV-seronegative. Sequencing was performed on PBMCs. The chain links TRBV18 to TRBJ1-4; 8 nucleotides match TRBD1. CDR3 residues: CASSPPNRGNEKLFF. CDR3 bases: TGTGCCAGCTCACCACCGAACAGGGGGAATGAAAAACTGTTTTTT.